This note documents a single T cell receptor beta chain sequence. The antigen is unknown. The data belong to a study of T-cell memory formation after mild COVID-19. About the study: In these data, TCR clusters were largely donor specific.

Trimming at V came to 4 bases and at J to 10 bases, leaving 14 bases not matched to a gene. CDR3 length equals 15 residues. Germline CDR1 reads SEHNR; CDR2 reads FQNEAQ (reference sequence). Findings and limits, study-wide: A second wave expanding day 15 to 37 was CD4+-biased; contracting clones were balanced. That cross-reactive memory joined was suggested by some responding clones appearing in pre-infection memory.

TCRalpha and TCRbeta libraries used 5'RACE with constant-segment primers and UMIs. Each CDR3 protein gets one entry after TCRdb re-called the 5' RACE reads with MiXCR. The sample includes 300,000 or so distinct CDR3 sequences, around 15% seen only once; the top ten take about a fifth. The V gene is TRBV7-9, the J gene TRBJ1-1, with 8 positions matching TRBD1. The clonotype comes from a man younger than 30 who had mild COVID-19 (a few samples of this study predate the infection). Cell type and time point are not known. The sequenced material came from PBMCs or a T cell subset sorted from them (not recorded which). The CDR3 DNA reads TGTGCCAGCAGCTCCCCCACCGGGACAGGCCGATCAGCTTTCTTT. It is translated as CASSSPTGTGRSAFF.